This T cell receptor beta chain was obtained from a study of cytomegalovirus exposure and HLA in healthy donors. Findings and limits, study-wide: The only immune exposure information that was available was CMV serostatus. With DRB1 most and HLA-C fewest, TCR association rates differed between HLA loci in a later analysis. Later genetic work tied a missense DCLRE1C variant to beta-chain V and J trimming. TCR beta sequences numbering around 15,000 were associated with HLA alleles at 0.05 false discovery rate in a later analysis.

V shed 2 bases, J shed 1 base, and the junction held 5 bases outside the gene matches. This CDR3 contains 17 residues. CDR1 and CDR2 from the germline V gene are SGHTA and FQGNSA. This clone was observed once. The antigen is undetermined. Both 60 Vbeta primers and 13 Jbeta primers went into the PCR. Produced via immunoSEQ multiplex PCR; TCRdb's table is partial and in-frame only. The sample yields tens of thousands of clones, just over 70% seen once. The J gene is TRBJ2-3, the V gene TRBV7-2, with 11 bases that match TRBD2. This sequence originates from a man aged 60 to 75 in good health and CMV-seronegative. Sequenced: PBMCs. The CDR3 region is CASSLPSTSGGTDTQYF. CDR3 nucleotide sequence: TGTGCCAGCAGCTTACCCTCGACTAGCGGGGGCACAGATACGCAGTATTTT. The whole variable domain, remainder taken from reference TRBV7-2 and TRBJ2-3, is GAGVSQSPSNKVTEKGKDVELRCDPISGHTALYWYRQSLGQGLEFLIYFQGNSAPDKSGLPSDRFSAERTGGSVSTLTIQRTQQEDSAVYLCASSLPSTSGGTDTQYFGPGTRLTVL.